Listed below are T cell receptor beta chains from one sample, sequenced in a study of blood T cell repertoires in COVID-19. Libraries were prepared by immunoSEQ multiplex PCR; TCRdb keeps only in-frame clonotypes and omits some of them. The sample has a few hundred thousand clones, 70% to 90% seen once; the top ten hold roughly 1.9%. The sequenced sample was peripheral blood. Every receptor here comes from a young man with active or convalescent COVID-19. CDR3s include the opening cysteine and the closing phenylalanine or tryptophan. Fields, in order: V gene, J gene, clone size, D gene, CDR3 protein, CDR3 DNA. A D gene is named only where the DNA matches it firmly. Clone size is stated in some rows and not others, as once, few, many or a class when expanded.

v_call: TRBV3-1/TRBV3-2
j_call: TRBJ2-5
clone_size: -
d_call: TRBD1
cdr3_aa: CASSPRDRAGTQYF
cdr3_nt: TGTGCCAGCAGCCCTCGGGACAGGGCAGGGACCCAGTACTTC

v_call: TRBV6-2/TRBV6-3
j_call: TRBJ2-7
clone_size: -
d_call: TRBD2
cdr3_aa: CASSWGLAGGPDEQYF
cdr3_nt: TGTGCCAGCAGTTGGGGGCTAGCGGGGGGGCCCGACGAGCAGTACTTC

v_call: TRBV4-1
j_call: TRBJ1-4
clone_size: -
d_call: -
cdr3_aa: CASSPPRGAEKLFF
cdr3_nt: TGCGCCAGCAGCCCTCCGCGGGGGGCGGAAAAACTGTTTTTT

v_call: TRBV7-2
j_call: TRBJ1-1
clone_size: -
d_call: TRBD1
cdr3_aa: CASSFRQGDFYTEAFF
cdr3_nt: TGTGCCAGCAGCTTTCGACAGGGGGATTTTTACACTGAAGCTTTCTTT

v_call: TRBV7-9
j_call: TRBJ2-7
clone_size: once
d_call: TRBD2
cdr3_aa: CASSWGGNRFSSYEQYF
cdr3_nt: TGTGCCAGCAGCTGGGGGGGAAACAGGTTTAGCTCCTACGAGCAGTACTTC

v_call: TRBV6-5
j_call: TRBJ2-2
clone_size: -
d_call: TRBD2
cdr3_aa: CASSYSSGTYTGELFF
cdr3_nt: TGTGCCAGCAGTTACTCTAGCGGGACTTACACCGGGGAGCTGTTTTTT

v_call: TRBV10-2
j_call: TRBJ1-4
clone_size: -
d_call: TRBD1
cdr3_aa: CASSKQGANEKLFF
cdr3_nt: TGCGCCAGCAGCAAACAGGGGGCTAATGAAAAACTGTTTTTT

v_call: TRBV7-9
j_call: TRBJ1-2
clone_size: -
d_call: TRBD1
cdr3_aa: CASSLARGQGDHGYTF
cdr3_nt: TGTGCCAGCAGCTTAGCGCGGGGACAGGGAGACCATGGCTACACCTTC

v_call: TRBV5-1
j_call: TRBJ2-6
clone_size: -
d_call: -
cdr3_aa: CASRGVGGRSGANVLTF
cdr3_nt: TGCGCCAGCAGGGGAGTAGGGGGAAGATCAGGGGCCAACGTCCTGACTTTC

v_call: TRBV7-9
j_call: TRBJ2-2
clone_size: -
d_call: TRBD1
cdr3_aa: CASSSRGDRGITGELFF
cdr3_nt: TGTGCCAGCAGCTCAAGGGGGGACAGGGGAATCACCGGGGAGCTGTTTTTT

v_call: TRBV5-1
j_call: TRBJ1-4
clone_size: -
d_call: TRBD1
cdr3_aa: CASSVQGLNEKLFF
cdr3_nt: TGCGCCAGCAGCGTACAGGGGCTTAATGAAAAACTGTTTTTT

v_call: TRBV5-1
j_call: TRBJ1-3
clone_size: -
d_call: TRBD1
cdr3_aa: CASSPGQGGNTIYF
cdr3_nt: TGCGCCAGCAGCCCCGGACAGGGTGGAAACACCATATATTTT

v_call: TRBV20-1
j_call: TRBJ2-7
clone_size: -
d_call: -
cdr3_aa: CSASFKQALREQYF
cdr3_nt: TGCAGTGCTAGTTTTAAGCAGGCGCTCCGCGAGCAGTACTTC

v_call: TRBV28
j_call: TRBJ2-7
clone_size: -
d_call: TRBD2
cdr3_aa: CASSLTSGGTYEQYF
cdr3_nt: TGTGCCAGCAGTCTTACTAGCGGGGGAACCTACGAGCAGTACTTC

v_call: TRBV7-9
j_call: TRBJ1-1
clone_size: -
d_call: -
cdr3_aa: CASSRPGRRTEAFF
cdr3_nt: TGTGCCAGCAGTAGACCCGGGAGAAGGACTGAAGCTTTCTTT

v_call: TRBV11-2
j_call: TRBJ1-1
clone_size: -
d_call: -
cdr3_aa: CASSLTWGENTEAFF
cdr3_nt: TGTGCCAGCAGCTTAACTTGGGGGGAGAACACTGAAGCTTTCTTT

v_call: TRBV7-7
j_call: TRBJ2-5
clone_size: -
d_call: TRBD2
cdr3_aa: CASSLGPRGGAETQYF
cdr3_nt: TGTGCCAGCAGCTTGGGCCCTCGGGGGGGGGCGGAGACCCAGTACTTC

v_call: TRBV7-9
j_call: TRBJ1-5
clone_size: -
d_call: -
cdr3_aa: CASSYGSNQPQHF
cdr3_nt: TGTGCCAGCAGTTACGGTAGCAATCAGCCCCAGCATTTT

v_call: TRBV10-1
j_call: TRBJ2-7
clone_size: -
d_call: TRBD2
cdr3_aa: CASSTGTSVAEQYF
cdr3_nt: TGCGCCAGCAGCACCGGGACTAGCGTCGCCGAGCAGTACTTC

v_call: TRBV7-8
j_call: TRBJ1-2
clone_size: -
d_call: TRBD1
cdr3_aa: CASSYVHKLDRGHHYGYTF
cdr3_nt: TGTGCCAGCAGCTACGTTCATAAATTGGACAGGGGGCATCACTATGGCTACACCTTC

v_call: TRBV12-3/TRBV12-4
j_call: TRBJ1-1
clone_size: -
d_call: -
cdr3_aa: CASSAGGEAFF
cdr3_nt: TGTGCCAGCAGTGCGGGGGGTGAAGCTTTCTTT

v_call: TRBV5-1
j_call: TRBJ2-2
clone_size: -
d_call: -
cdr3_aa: CASFDPGVGELFF
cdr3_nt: TGCGCCAGCTTCGACCCGGGGGTCGGGGAGCTGTTTTTT

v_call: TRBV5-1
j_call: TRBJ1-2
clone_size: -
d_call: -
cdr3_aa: CASSSTPRSNYGYTF
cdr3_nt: TGCGCCAGCAGCTCAACTCCCCGGTCGAACTATGGCTACACCTTC

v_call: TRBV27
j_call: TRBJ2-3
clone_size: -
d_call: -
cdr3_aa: CASSFSIAVQQYF
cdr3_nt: TGTGCCAGCAGTTTTTCGATAGCGGTCCAACAGTATTTT

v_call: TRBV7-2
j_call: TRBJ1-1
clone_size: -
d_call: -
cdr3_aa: CASSLVAPPGVYTEAFF
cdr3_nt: TGTGCCAGCAGCTTAGTAGCCCCCCCCGGGGTGTACACTGAAGCTTTCTTT

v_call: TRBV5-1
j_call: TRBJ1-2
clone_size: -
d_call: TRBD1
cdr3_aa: CASRGDRAYGYTF
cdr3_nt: TGCGCCAGCAGAGGGGACAGGGCCTATGGCTACACCTTC

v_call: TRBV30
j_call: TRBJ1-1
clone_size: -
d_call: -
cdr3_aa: CAWSAGGGTEAFF
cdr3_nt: TGTGCCTGGAGTGCGGGTGGCGGCACTGAAGCTTTCTTT

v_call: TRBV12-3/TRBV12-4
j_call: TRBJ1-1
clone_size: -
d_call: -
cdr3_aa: CASSAEFTEAFF
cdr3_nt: TGTGCCAGCAGTGCGGAGTTTACTGAAGCTTTCTTT

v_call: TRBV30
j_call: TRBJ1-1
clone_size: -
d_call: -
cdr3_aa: CAWSSGARAFF
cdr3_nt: TGTGCCTGGAGTTCAGGGGCGCGGGCTTTCTTT

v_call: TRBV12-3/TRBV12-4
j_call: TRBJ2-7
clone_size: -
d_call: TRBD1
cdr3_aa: CASSPATGGEQYF
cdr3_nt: TGTGCCAGCAGTCCCGCAACAGGGGGTGAGCAGTACTTC

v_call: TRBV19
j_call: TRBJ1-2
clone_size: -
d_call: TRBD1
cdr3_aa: CASSRGQGADGYTF
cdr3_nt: TGTGCCAGTAGCAGAGGACAGGGGGCGGATGGCTACACCTTC

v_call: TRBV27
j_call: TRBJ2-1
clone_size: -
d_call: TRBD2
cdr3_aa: CASSLGGGADNEQFF
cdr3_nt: TGTGCCAGCAGTTTAGGCGGGGGGGCCGATAATGAGCAGTTCTTC

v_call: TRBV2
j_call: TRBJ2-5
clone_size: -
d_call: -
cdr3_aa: CASSGLTTGETQYF
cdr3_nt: TGTGCCAGCAGTGGGTTAACCACAGGGGAGACCCAGTACTTC

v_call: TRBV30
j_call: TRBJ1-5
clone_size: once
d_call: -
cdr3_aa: CAWSRDNQPQHF
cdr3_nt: TGTGCCTGGAGCAGGGACAATCAGCCCCAGCATTTT

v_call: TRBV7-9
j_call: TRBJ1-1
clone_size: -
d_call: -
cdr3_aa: CASVEGGSTEAFF
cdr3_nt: TGTGCCAGCGTTGAGGGAGGGTCCACTGAAGCTTTCTTT

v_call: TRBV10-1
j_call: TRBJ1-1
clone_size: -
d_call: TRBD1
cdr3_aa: CASSPGQFFGGTEAFF
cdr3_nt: TGCGCCAGCAGTCCGGGACAGTTCTTTGGGGGGACTGAAGCTTTCTTT

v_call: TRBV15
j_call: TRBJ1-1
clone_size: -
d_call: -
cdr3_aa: CATSRPWQGNTEAFF
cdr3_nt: TGTGCCACCAGCAGACCCTGGCAGGGGAACACTGAAGCTTTCTTT

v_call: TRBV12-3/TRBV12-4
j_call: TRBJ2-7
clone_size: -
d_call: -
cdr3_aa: CASSPTPAYEQYF
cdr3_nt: TGTGCCAGCAGTCCAACCCCGGCCTACGAGCAGTACTTC

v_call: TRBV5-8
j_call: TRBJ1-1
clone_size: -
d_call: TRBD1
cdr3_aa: CASSLDTGGVTEAFF
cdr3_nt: TGTGCCAGCAGCTTGGATACAGGGGGCGTTACTGAAGCTTTCTTT

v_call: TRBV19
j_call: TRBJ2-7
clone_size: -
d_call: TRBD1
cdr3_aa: CASSTGQGYEQYF
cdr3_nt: TGTGCCAGTAGCACGGGACAGGGCTACGAGCAGTACTTC

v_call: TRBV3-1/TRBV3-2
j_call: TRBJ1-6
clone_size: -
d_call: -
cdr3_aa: CASSQGAGSSYNSPLHF
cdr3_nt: TGTGCCAGCAGCCAAGGGGCTGGGAGCTCCTATAATTCACCCCTCCACTTT

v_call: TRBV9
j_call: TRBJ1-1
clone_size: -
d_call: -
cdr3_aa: CASSSRPTGNTEAFF
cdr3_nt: TGTGCCAGCAGCTCCCGGCCCACAGGAAACACTGAAGCTTTCTTT

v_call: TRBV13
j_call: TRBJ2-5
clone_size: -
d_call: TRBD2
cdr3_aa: CASSLPASGTKETQYF
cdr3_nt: TGTGCCAGCAGCTTACCGGCTAGCGGTACAAAAGAGACCCAGTACTTC

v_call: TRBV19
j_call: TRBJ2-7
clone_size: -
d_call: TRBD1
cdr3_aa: CASSIMGQAPYEQYF
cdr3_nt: TGTGCCAGTAGTATTATGGGACAGGCCCCCTACGAGCAGTACTTC

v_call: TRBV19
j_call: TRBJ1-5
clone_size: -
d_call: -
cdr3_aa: CASSIGPGYSNQPQHF
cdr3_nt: TGTGCCAGTAGTATAGGTCCGGGTTATAGCAATCAGCCCCAGCATTTT

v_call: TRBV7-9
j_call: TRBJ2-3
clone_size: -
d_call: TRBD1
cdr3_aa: CASSGTTRGPADTQYF
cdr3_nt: TGTGCCAGCAGCGGAACCACCAGGGGGCCTGCAGATACGCAGTATTTT

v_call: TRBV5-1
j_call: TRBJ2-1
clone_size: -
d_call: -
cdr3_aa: CATRDGSPYNEQFF
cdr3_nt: TGCGCCACGCGGGACGGATCGCCCTACAATGAGCAGTTCTTC

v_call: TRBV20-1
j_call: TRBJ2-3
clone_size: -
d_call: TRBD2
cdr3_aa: CSASDGGNGDTQYF
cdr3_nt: TGCAGTGCTAGTGACGGGGGGAACGGAGATACGCAGTATTTT

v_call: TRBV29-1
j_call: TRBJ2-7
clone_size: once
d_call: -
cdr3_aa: CSVAGPGLPTYEQYF
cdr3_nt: TGCAGCGTGGCAGGGCCGGGACTTCCAACCTACGAGCAGTACTTC

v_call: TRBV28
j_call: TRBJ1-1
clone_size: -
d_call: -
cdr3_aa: CASSLCKMGPWGGPFMNTEAFF
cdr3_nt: TGTGCCAGCAGTTTATGTAAGATGGGGCCCTGGGGGGGTCCGTTCATGAACACTGAAGCTTTCTTT

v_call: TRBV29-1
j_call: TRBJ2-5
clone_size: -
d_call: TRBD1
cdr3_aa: CSVEIQGALASETQYF
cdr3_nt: TGCAGCGTTGAAATACAGGGGGCGCTAGCCTCAGAGACCCAGTACTTC

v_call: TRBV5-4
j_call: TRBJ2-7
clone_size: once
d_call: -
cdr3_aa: CASSSGGGRQSYEQYF
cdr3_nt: TGTGCCAGCAGCTCCGGGGGCGGGAGACAGTCCTACGAGCAGTACTTC

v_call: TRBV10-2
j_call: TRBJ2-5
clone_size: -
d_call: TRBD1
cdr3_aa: CASSESTPGGGETQYF
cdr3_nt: TGCGCCAGCAGTGAGTCTACCCCAGGGGGCGGCGAGACCCAGTACTTC

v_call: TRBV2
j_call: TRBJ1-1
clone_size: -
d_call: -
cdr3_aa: CASSVTGEAFF
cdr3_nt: TGTGCCAGCAGCGTGACAGGAGAAGCTTTCTTT

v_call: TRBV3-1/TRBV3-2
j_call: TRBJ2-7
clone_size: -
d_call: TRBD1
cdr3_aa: CASSQEDRSYEQYF
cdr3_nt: TGTGCCAGCAGCCAAGAGGACAGGAGCTACGAGCAGTACTTC

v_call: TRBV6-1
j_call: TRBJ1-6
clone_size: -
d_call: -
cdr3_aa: CASSELLSAGYNSPLHF
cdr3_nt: TGTGCCAGCAGTGAACTTCTTTCGGCAGGATATAATTCACCCCTCCACTTT

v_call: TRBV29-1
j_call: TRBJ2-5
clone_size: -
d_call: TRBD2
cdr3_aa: CSVTLGGTKETQYF
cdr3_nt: TGCAGCGTTACCCTCGGGGGGACCAAAGAGACCCAGTACTTC

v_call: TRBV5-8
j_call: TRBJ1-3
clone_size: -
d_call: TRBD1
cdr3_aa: CASSLWRGQGTSGNTIYF
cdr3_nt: TGTGCCAGCAGCCTGTGGAGAGGACAGGGTACCTCTGGAAACACCATATATTTT

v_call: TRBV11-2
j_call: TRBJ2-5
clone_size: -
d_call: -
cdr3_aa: CASSFLFGEQETQYF
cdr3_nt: TGTGCCAGCAGCTTTCTATTCGGGGAACAAGAGACCCAGTACTTC